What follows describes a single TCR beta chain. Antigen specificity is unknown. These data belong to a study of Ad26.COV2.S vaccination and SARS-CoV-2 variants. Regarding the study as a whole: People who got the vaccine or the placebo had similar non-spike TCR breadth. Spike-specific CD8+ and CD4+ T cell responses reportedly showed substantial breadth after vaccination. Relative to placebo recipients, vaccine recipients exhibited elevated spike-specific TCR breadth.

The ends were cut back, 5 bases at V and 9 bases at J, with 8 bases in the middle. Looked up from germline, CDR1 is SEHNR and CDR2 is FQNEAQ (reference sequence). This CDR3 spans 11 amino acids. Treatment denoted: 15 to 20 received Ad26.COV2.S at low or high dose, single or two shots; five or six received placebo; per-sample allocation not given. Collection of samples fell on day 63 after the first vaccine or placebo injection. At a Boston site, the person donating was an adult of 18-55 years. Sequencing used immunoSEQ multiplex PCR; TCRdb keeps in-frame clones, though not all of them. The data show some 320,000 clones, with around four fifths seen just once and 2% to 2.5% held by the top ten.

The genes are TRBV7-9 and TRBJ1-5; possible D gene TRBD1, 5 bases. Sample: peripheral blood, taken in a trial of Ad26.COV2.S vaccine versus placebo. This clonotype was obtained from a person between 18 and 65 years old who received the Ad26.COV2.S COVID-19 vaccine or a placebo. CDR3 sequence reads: CASSLTGPQHF. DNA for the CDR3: TGTGCCAGCAGCCTTACAGGGCCCCAGCATTTT. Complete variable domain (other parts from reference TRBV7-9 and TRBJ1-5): DTGVSQNPRHKITKRGQNVTFRCDPISEHNRLYWYRQTLGQGPEFLTYFQNEAQLEKSRLLSDRFSAERPKGSFSTLEIQRTEQGDSAMYLCASSLTGPQHFGDGTRLSIL.